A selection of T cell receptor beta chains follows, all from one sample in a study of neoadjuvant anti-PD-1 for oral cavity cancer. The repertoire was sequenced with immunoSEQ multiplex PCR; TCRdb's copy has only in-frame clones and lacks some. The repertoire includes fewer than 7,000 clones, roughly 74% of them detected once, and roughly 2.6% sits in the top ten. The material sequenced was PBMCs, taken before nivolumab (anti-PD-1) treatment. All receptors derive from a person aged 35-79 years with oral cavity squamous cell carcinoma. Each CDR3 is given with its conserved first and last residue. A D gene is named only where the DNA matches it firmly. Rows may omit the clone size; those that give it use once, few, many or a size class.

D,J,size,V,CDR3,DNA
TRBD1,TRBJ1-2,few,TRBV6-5,CASSYTGTALSGYTF,TGTGCCAGCAGTTATACCGGGACAGCCTTAAGTGGCTACACCTTC
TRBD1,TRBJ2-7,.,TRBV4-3,CASSQDWDREVPYEQYF,TGCGCCAGCAGCCAAGATTGGGACAGGGAAGTCCCCTACGAGCAGTACTTC
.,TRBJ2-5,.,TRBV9,CASSVGQTETQYF,TGTGCCAGCAGCGTAGGGCAGACGGAGACCCAGTACTTC
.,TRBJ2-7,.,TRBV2,CASSDRAFRHEQYF,TGTGCCAGCAGTGACAGGGCTTTTAGGCACGAGCAGTACTTC
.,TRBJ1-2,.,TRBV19,CASSATATTNYGYTF,TGTGCCAGTAGTGCAACAGCTACAACTAACTATGGCTACACCTTC
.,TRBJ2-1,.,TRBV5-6,CASSSSVNSYNEQFF,TGTGCCAGCAGCTCTTCAGTAAACTCCTACAATGAGCAGTTCTTC
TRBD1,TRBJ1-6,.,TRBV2,CATTDRGNSPLHF,TGTGCCACCACCGACAGGGGAAATTCACCCCTCCACTTT
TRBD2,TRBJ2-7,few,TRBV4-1,CASSQGLRGGSDEQYF,TGCGCCAGCAGCCAAGGGCTAAGGGGCGGGAGCGACGAGCAGTACTTC
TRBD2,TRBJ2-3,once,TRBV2,CASSDLAGASTDTQYF,TGTGCCAGCAGTGACTTAGCGGGGGCTAGCACAGATACGCAGTATTTT
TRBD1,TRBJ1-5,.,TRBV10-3,CAISSQGGNQPQHF,TGTGCCATCAGTAGCCAGGGGGGCAATCAGCCCCAGCATTTT
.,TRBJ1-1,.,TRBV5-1,CASSGASGVSTEAFF,TGCGCCAGCAGCGGCGCCTCAGGGGTGAGCACTGAAGCTTTCTTT
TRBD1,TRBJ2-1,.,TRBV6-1,CASSGQGSYNEQFF,TGTGCCAGCAGCGGACAGGGGTCCTACAATGAGCAGTTCTTC
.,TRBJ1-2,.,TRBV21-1,CASSKTGGYTF,TGTGCCAGCAGCAAGACAGGTGGCTACACCTTC
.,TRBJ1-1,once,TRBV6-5,CASGQARTEAFF,TGTGCCAGCGGTCAGGCGCGCACTGAAGCTTTCTTT
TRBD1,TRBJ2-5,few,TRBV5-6,CASSSGTGYETQYF,TGTGCCAGCAGTTCCGGGACAGGGTATGAGACCCAGTACTTC
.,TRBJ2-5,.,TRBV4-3,CASSQGRGRQETQYF,TGCGCCAGCAGCCAAGGACGGGGCAGGCAAGAGACCCAGTACTTC
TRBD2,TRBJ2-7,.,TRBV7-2,CASSYPLGGGTYEQYF,TGTGCCAGCAGCTACCCACTAGGCGGGGGGACCTACGAGCAGTACTTC
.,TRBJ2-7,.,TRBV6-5,CASTRQVNSYEQYF,TGTGCCAGCACGAGACAGGTCAACTCCTACGAGCAGTACTTC
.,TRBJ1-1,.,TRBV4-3,CASSPRGNTAMNTEAFF,TGCGCCAGCAGCCCGAGAGGGAACACAGCCATGAACACTGAAGCTTTCTTT
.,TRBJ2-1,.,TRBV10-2,CASSAMLGGVNEQFF,TGCGCCAGCAGTGCTATGCTAGGGGGAGTGAATGAGCAGTTCTTC
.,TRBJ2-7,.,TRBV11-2,CASSLEGGPSYEQYF,TGTGCCAGCAGCTTAGAAGGGGGGCCTTCCTACGAGCAGTACTTC
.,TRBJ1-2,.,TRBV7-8,CASSLAGFRWGYTF,TGTGCCAGCAGCTTAGCGGGGTTTCGGTGGGGCTACACCTTC
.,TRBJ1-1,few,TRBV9,CASSAPTGLNTEAFF,TGTGCCAGCAGCGCACCGACAGGTTTGAACACTGAAGCTTTCTTT
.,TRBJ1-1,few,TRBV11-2,CASSLERGPKAFF,TGTGCCAGCAGCTTAGAGCGGGGGCCTAAAGCTTTCTTT
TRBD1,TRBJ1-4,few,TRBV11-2,CASSLEGTGLEKLFF,TGTGCCAGCAGCTTAGAGGGGACAGGGCTTGAAAAACTGTTTTTT
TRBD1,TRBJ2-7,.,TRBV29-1,CSVQITGVGEQYF,TGCAGCGTGCAGATTACAGGGGTCGGCGAGCAGTACTTC
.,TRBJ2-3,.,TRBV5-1,CASSLDLAQITDTQYF,TGCGCCAGCAGCTTGGATCTAGCACAGATCACAGATACGCAGTATTTT
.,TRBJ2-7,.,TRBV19,CASSIVTMAGEQYF,TGTGCCAGTAGTATAGTAACCATGGCAGGCGAGCAGTACTTC